Following are 20 T cell receptor beta chains from one sample sequenced in a study of blood T cell repertoires in COVID-19. Data came from immunoSEQ multiplex PCR; TCRdb stores just in-frame clones and leaves some out. Here the sample spans a few hundred thousand clones, around 90% being singletons. The source material was peripheral blood. Source of these receptors: a man younger than 35 with COVID-19, enrolled during active disease.

The V and J genes are TRBV19 and TRBJ2-1, with TRBD2 identical over 16 bases. In germline, CDR1 is LNHDA, CDR2 SQIVND (reference sequence). Trimming at V came to 10 bases and at J to 8 bases, leaving 8 bases not matched to a gene. The CDR3 has 15 amino acids. CDR3 DNA sequence: TGTGCCACTGGGACTAGCGGGAGGGCCACCCATGAGCAGTTCTTC. This gives the protein CATGTSGRATHEQFF.

The rearrangement joins TRBV11-3 to TRBJ2-3, with D possibly TRBD2 on 6 matching bases. The length of the CDR3 is 15 residues. CDR1 and CDR2 (germline): SGHNT, YENEEA. Trimming took off 8 bases at V and 0 bases at J, with 15 bases between the two ends. The CDR3 nucleotides read TGTGCCAGCGCTGGTGGCGGGATAAGCACAGATACGCAGTATTTT. It codes for CASAGGGISTDTQYF.

This clone was seen a few times. The CDR3, as DNA: TGTGCCAGCTCACCAATAACAGGGGCAACCGGGGAGCTGTTTTTT. This gives the protein CASSPITGATGELFF. The chain has TRBV18 and TRBJ2-2; TRBD1 matches 7 bases. Trimming took 2 bases from V and 5 from J; bases not matched to a gene: 5. CDR3 length: 15 residues. CDR1 is KGHSH, CDR2 LQKENI, per germline.

The CDR3 is CASSHGGTYEQYF. Here the CDR3 DNA reads TGCGCCAGCAGCCACGGGGGGACCTACGAGCAGTACTTC. This rearrangement joins TRBV5-1 to TRBJ2-7; 7 bases align to TRBD2. This CDR3 has 13 amino acids. The germline V gene encodes CDR1 SGHRS and CDR2 YFSETQ. After removal of 4 bases from V and 2 bases from J, the junction contained 3 bases not matched to a gene.

The V gene is TRBV2, the J gene TRBJ1-2; TRBD1 aligns across 7 bases. With V trimmed by 8 bases and J by 3 bases, 12 bases remained unmatched. The CDR3 is made up of 15 amino acids. The germline CDR1 and CDR2 sequences are SNHLY and FYNNEI. This chain's CDR3 is CASHPGSGQYYGYTF. The CDR3 nucleotides read TGTGCCAGCCATCCTGGATCGGGACAGTACTATGGCTACACCTTC.

In DNA form, the CDR3 reads TGCGCCAGCAGTCAATCGAACGGGGTAGGCTACGAGCAGTACTTC. Amino acid sequence: CASSQSNGVGYEQYF. V usage is TRBV23-1 and J usage is TRBJ2-7; weak D call: TRBD2 (5 bases). TRBV23-1 is labeled an ORF, and its function is uncertain. This CDR3 comprises 15 residues. With 0 bases removed from V and 3 bases from J, the gap between germline ends came to 12 bases.

The V and J genes are TRBV7-9 and TRBJ2-6, with D possibly being TRBD1 (5 bases). The CDR3 spans 15 residues. V was pared by 2 bases and J by 2 bases, with 7 bases between. Germline loops: CDR1 SEHNR, CDR2 FQNEAQ (reference sequence). CDR3 amino acids: CASSLRGTGANVLTF. CDR3 DNA: TGTGCCAGCAGCTTAAGGGGTACTGGGGCCAACGTCCTGACTTTC. The whole variable domain, filled in from reference TRBV7-9 and TRBJ2-6, reads DTGVSQNPRHKITKRGQNVTFRCDPISEHNRLYWYRQTLGQGPEFLTYFQNEAQLEKSRLLSDRFSAERPKGSFSTLEIQRTEQGDSAMYLCASSLRGTGANVLTFGAGSRLTVL.

In this sample, this clone turned up once. CDR3 sequence reads: CASMPGTGYEQYF. In DNA form, the CDR3 reads TGTGCCAGCATGCCCGGGACAGGCTACGAGCAGTACTTC. The rearrangement uses TRBV6-5 and TRBJ2-7, with TRBD1 matching over 8 bases. Germline lookup yields CDR1 MNHEY and CDR2 SVGAGI. The CDR3 runs to 13 residues. Trimming at V came to 7 bases and at J to 3 bases, leaving 5 bases not matched to a gene.

This chain uses TRBV7-9 with TRBJ1-1; possibly TRBD1 for D (6 bases). The CDR3 contains 14 residues. V was trimmed by 3 bases and J by 3 bases, leaving 11 bases between them. Germline V gene lookup returns CDR1 SEHNR and CDR2 FQNEAQ (reference sequence). The CDR3 DNA follows: TGTGCCAGCAGCTTTTTGTCAGGGGACACTGAAGCTTTCTTT. As protein: CASSFLSGDTEAFF.

This clone was picked up a small number of times. This rearrangement joins TRBV27 to TRBJ1-2; 7 bases are a match to TRBD1. The CDR3 extends over 15 amino acids. Trimming removed 7 bases from V and 4 bases from J; junction bases left unmatched: 12. Per the germline V gene, CDR1 is MNHEY and CDR2 is SMNVEV (reference sequence). CDR3 sequence reads: CASTAFGPGGYGYTF. The CDR3 DNA is TGTGCCAGCACCGCCTTTGGGCCAGGGGGCTATGGCTACACCTTC.

This chain joins TRBV5-1 and TRBJ2-5; D is possibly TRBD1 (5 bases). The CDR3 loop spans 12 amino acids. The germline V gene encodes CDR1 SGHRS and CDR2 YFSETQ. V was pared by 5 bases and J by 2 bases, with 7 bases between. CDR3 nucleotides: TGCGCCAGCAGAGCAGGGCAAGAGACCCAGTACTTC. Translating it yields CASRAGQETQYF.

This clone was seen only once. The chain joins TRBV19 to TRBJ1-2; TRBD1 aligns across 7 bases. Germline V gives CDR1 LNHDA, CDR2 SQIVND (reference sequence). V shed 7 bases and J 5 bases; nucleotides not matched to a gene: 4. This CDR3 comprises 12 residues. CDR3 amino acids: CASKGDRYGYTF. CDR3 sequence (DNA): TGTGCCAGTAAGGGGGACAGATATGGCTACACCTTC. The variable domain in full, with the rest retrieved from reference TRBV19 and TRBJ1-2, is DGGITQSPKYLFRKEGQNVTLSCEQNLNHDAMYWYRQDPGQGLRLIYYSQIVNDFQKGDIAEGYSVSREKKESFPLTVTSAQKNPTAFYLCASKGDRYGYTFGSGTRLTVV.

The chain couples TRBV6-5 to TRBJ1-1, with 8 nucleotides matching TRBD1. The CDR3 extends over 13 amino acids. Germline values: CDR1 MNHEY, CDR2 SVGAGI. Trimming removed 6 bases from V and 9 bases from J; junction bases left unmatched: 9. CDR3 sequence: CASRPQGDVKAFF. The DNA of the CDR3 is TGTGCCAGCAGGCCACAGGGGGACGTGAAAGCTTTCTTT.

In DNA, the CDR3 is TGTGCCAGCAGTGCCGGGACATCCCCCTACGAGCAGTACTTC. This encodes CASSAGTSPYEQYF. The rearrangement joins TRBV2 to TRBJ2-7, with a tentative D call TRBD1 (6 bases). Per the germline V gene, CDR1 is SNHLY and CDR2 is FYNNEI. The germline V and J ends were trimmed by 4 bases and 2 bases, with 12 bases remaining between them. This CDR3 region has 14 residues.

V gene TRBV6-5 combines with J gene TRBJ2-5; 7 positions match TRBD2. The germline V gene has CDR1 MNHEY and CDR2 SVGAGI. V shed 0 bases, J shed 3 bases, and the junction held 1 base outside the gene matches. This CDR3 spans 14 amino acids. The CDR3 is CASSYSGGEETQYF. CDR3 coding DNA: TGTGCCAGCAGTTACTCTGGGGGGGAAGAGACCCAGTACTTC.

The chain carries TRBV14 and TRBJ1-1, with 10 bases fitting TRBD1. Germline values: CDR1 SGHDN, CDR2 FVKESK. This CDR3 comprises 16 residues. The V gene end was trimmed by 4 bases and the J gene end by 3 bases; junction bases not matched to a gene: 8. This chain's CDR3 is CASSRLTGTGDTEAFF. For the CDR3, the DNA is TGTGCCAGCAGCCGATTAACCGGGACAGGGGACACTGAAGCTTTCTTT.

The chain combines TRBV27 with TRBJ2-1; 7 positions match TRBD1. This CDR3 spans 17 amino acids. Germline V lookup: CDR1 MNHEY, CDR2 SMNVEV (reference sequence). V lost 2 bases, J lost 4 bases, and 11 bases stayed unmatched. The CDR3 protein is CASSLGRFGTEYNEQFF. The CDR3 DNA reads as TGTGCCAGCAGTTTAGGCAGATTCGGGACAGAGTACAATGAGCAGTTCTTC.

Worth noting for this clone: Other DNA sequences in the sample encode the same CDR3. The rearrangement uses TRBV27 and TRBJ2-2, with D possibly matching TRBD2 (5 bases). V dropped 6 bases and J dropped 3 bases, with 11 bases sitting between them. The CDR3 is 14 residues long. Germline V CDR1 and CDR2: MNHEY, SMNVEV (reference sequence). Here the CDR3 reads CASSLGRDTGELFF. CDR3 coding DNA: TGTGCCAGCAGCCTAGGGCGGGACACCGGGGAGCTGTTTTTT.

The J gene is TRBJ2-1, the V gene TRBV28; 8 nucleotides align to TRBD2. The germline V gene has CDR1 MDHEN and CDR2 SYDVKM. CDR3 length: 15 residues. With 3 bases clipped from V and 2 bases from J, the junction kept 3 bases outside the gene matches. DNA of the CDR3: TGTGCCAGCAGTTTGGACGGGAGGGCCTACAATGAGCAGTTCTTC. Its protein product is CASSLDGRAYNEQFF.

The chain couples TRBV7-8 to TRBJ2-7; a possible D gene is TRBD1 (6 bases). Trimming pared 0 bases from V and 1 base from J, leaving 10 bases between. The V gene's germline CDR1 is SGHVS and CDR2 FQNEAQ. CDR3 size: 15 residues. Here the CDR3 reads CASSLAGTYSYEQYF. CDR3 DNA: TGTGCCAGCAGCTTAGCGGGGACATATTCCTACGAGCAGTACTTC.